Listed below are T cell receptor beta chains from one sample, sequenced in a study of blood T cell repertoires in COVID-19. TCRdb's table, derived via immunoSEQ multiplex PCR, lists solely in-frame clones and lacks some. Of 90,000 to 120,000 clones listed, about nine tenths were seen once; the top ten hold more than 5.5%. Sequenced material: peripheral blood. The receptors here all came from a man in his 70s with acute or convalescent COVID-19. CDR3s include the opening cysteine and the closing phenylalanine or tryptophan. Fields, in order: clone size, D gene, J gene, CDR3 length, V gene, CDR3 DNA, CDR3 protein. D genes are given only for firm matches. Size tells how often a clone was seen (once, few, many) or the class of an expanded clone, and some rows leave it out.

clone size: -
D gene: -
J gene: TRBJ1-4
CDR3 length: 16
V gene: TRBV6-6
CDR3 DNA: TGTGCCAGCAGTTACCCTGGGGGCGGGGGCGGAGAAAAACTGTTTTTT
CDR3 protein: CASSYPGGGGGEKLFF

clone size: -
D gene: -
J gene: TRBJ2-2
CDR3 length: 11
V gene: TRBV7-9
CDR3 DNA: TGTGCCAGCAGCTACTCCGGGGAGCTGTTTTTT
CDR3 protein: CASSYSGELFF

clone size: -
D gene: -
J gene: TRBJ2-1
CDR3 length: 17
V gene: TRBV5-1
CDR3 DNA: TGCGCCAGCAGCTTGGTTGCTAGAGGCGGCGGGGACAATGAGCAGTTCTTC
CDR3 protein: CASSLVARGGGDNEQFF

clone size: -
D gene: -
J gene: TRBJ2-7
CDR3 length: 15
V gene: TRBV7-9
CDR3 DNA: TGTGCCAGCAGCTTAACCCCTCCTGGGCTTTACGAGCAGTACTTC
CDR3 protein: CASSLTPPGLYEQYF

clone size: -
D gene: TRBD2
J gene: TRBJ2-3
CDR3 length: 12
V gene: TRBV7-6
CDR3 DNA: TGTGCCAGCAGCACGGGAGGAGGTACGCAGTATTTT
CDR3 protein: CASSTGGGTQYF

clone size: -
D gene: TRBD2
J gene: TRBJ2-2
CDR3 length: 16
V gene: TRBV28
CDR3 DNA: TGTGCCAGCAGACCAGCGGGAGGGTGGAACACCGGGGAGCTGTTTTTT
CDR3 protein: CASRPAGGWNTGELFF

clone size: once
D gene: TRBD1
J gene: TRBJ1-1
CDR3 length: 20
V gene: TRBV5-1
CDR3 DNA: TGCGCCAGCAGCCTGGGACAGGGTTTACGGTCTAAGATTGTGAACACTGAAGCTTTCTTT
CDR3 protein: CASSLGQGLRSKIVNTEAFF

clone size: -
D gene: TRBD1
J gene: TRBJ2-5
CDR3 length: 16
V gene: TRBV7-9
CDR3 DNA: TGTGCCAGCAGCTCCGGGGACAGGGGTACCCGAGAGACCCAGTACTTC
CDR3 protein: CASSSGDRGTRETQYF

clone size: -
D gene: TRBD1
J gene: TRBJ2-1
CDR3 length: 14
V gene: TRBV12-5
CDR3 DNA: TGTGCTAGTGGAAAGCAGGACAGGGTTTTAGTCGAGTTCTTC
CDR3 protein: CASGKQDRVLVEFF

clone size: -
D gene: -
J gene: TRBJ2-3
CDR3 length: 15
V gene: TRBV28
CDR3 DNA: TGTGCCAGCAGTACCAGCGGGTACCACACAGATACGCAGTATTTT
CDR3 protein: CASSTSGYHTDTQYF

clone size: -
D gene: -
J gene: TRBJ1-2
CDR3 length: 13
V gene: TRBV10-1
CDR3 DNA: TGCGCCAGCAGTGAGACCACAGTTAATGGCTACACCTTC
CDR3 protein: CASSETTVNGYTF

clone size: -
D gene: -
J gene: TRBJ2-3
CDR3 length: 15
V gene: TRBV15
CDR3 DNA: TGTGCCACCAGCGCGTGGACAGTTAGCACAGATACGCAGTATTTT
CDR3 protein: CATSAWTVSTDTQYF

clone size: -
D gene: -
J gene: TRBJ1-1
CDR3 length: 12
V gene: TRBV30
CDR3 DNA: TGTGCCTGGATGGGGGGGGGAACTGAAGCTTTCTTT
CDR3 protein: CAWMGGGTEAFF

clone size: -
D gene: TRBD1
J gene: TRBJ1-5
CDR3 length: 13
V gene: TRBV10-2
CDR3 DNA: TGCGCCAGCAAGGGACAGCCCAATCAGCCCCAGCATTTT
CDR3 protein: CASKGQPNQPQHF

clone size: once
D gene: TRBD1
J gene: TRBJ2-7
CDR3 length: 14
V gene: TRBV2
CDR3 DNA: TGTGCCACTGATCGTGGGACAGACAACGGTGAGCAGTACTTC
CDR3 protein: CATDRGTDNGEQYF

clone size: -
D gene: TRBD1
J gene: TRBJ2-2
CDR3 length: 16
V gene: TRBV5-1
CDR3 DNA: TGCGCCAGCAGCTTTGGACAGGGGGCTCGGACCGGGGAGCTGTTTTTT
CDR3 protein: CASSFGQGARTGELFF

clone size: once
D gene: TRBD2
J gene: TRBJ2-1
CDR3 length: 17
V gene: TRBV3-1/TRBV3-2
CDR3 DNA: TGTGCCAGCAGCCAAGCCCGACTAGCGGGAACCTACAATGAGCAGTTCTTC
CDR3 protein: CASSQARLAGTYNEQFF